This T cell receptor (beta chain) was observed in a study of T cells in Graves' hyperthyroidism and ophthalmopathy. Trimming removed 5 bases from V and 2 bases from J; junction bases left unmatched: 7. CDR3 length: 15 amino acids. CDR1 SQVTM and CDR2 ANQGSEA come from the germline V gene. From RNA transcripts, TCR beta CDR3 regions were amplified. HTBI primers drove first-round RT-PCR of the TCR CDR3. TCRdb independently ran MiXCR on the multiplex PCR reads; one entry per CDR3 protein. In the table there are 500,000 to 650,000 distinct CDR3 sequences, about 14% of which are singletons. The chain links TRBV29-1 to TRBJ1-1, with 11 bases that match TRBD1. The sample consisted of blood. This sequence was found in a woman between 40 and 50 years old with Graves' hyperthyroidism. The CDR3 region is CSVSGTGGRNTEAFF. The DNA for the CDR3 is TGCAGCGTTTCCGGGACAGGGGGAAGAAACACTGAAGCTTTCTTT.